The rows below give T cell receptor beta chains drawn from one sample of a study of T cell repertoires in cytomegalovirus infection. MiXCR, applied by TCRdb to the reads, yields one record per CDR3 protein. The data hold approximately 250,000 distinct CDR3 sequences, with 6% to 8% observed a single time. Material: PBMCs. The receptors originated from a human donor in good health (CMV status not recorded). Some clones in this sample may be carry-over from other donors' samples. CDR3s include the opening cysteine and the closing phenylalanine or tryptophan. The D gene is left open where the match is weak. Where a row states a size, it is once, few, many or the class of an expanded clone; other rows omit it.

d_call cdr3_length j_call clone_size v_call cdr3_nt cdr3_aa
NA 11 TRBJ2-5 many TRBV7-2 TGTGCCAGCAGCTTGTTTGAAACCCAGTACTTC CASSLFETQYF
NA 13 TRBJ1-5 many TRBV20-1 TGCAGTGCCTCCGCGGGGAACAATCAGCCCCAGCATTTT CSASAGNNQPQHF
NA 15 TRBJ1-4 few TRBV20-1 TGCAGTGCTAGACGTCCGGGGGGGGGGTTAGAAAAACTGTTTTTT CSARRPGGGLEKLFF
TRBD1 15 TRBJ1-5 many TRBV30 TGTGCCTGGAAGCCGACAGGGGGCGGGGGTCAGCCCCAGCATTTT CAWKPTGGGGQPQHF
NA 14 TRBJ2-1 NA TRBV7-9 TGTGCCAGCAGCCTCCGCGGAGCGACGTTTGAGCAGTTCTTC CASSLRGATFEQFF
TRBD1 14 TRBJ1-4 many TRBV7-2 TGTGCCAGCAGCTGGGACAGGGGGCGAGAAAAACTGTTTTTT CASSWDRGREKLFF
NA 14 TRBJ2-7 NA TRBV4-3 TGCGCCAGCAGCCAAGATGTCCACTCCTACGAGCAGTACTTC CASSQDVHSYEQYF
NA 14 TRBJ2-5 many TRBV28 TGTGCCAGCAGTTTATCTGACTCCCAAGAGACCCAGTACTTC CASSLSDSQETQYF
NA 18 TRBJ2-6 many TRBV7-2 TGTGCCAGCAGCTTACGGGACGGACGATCCTCTGGGGCCAACGTCCTGACTTTC CASSLRDGRSSGANVLTF
NA 11 TRBJ2-7 many TRBV28 TGTGCCAGCAGAATCGGGACGACGAGTCGCTTC CASRIGTTSRF
TRBD1 15 TRBJ1-6 many TRBV20-1 TGCAGTGCTAGAGGAGGACAGGGAAGTAATTCACCCCTCCACTTT CSARGGQGSNSPLHF
TRBD1 14 TRBJ2-7 many TRBV5-1 TGCGCCAGCAGCCTACCGACAGGGGCCTACGAGCAGTACTTC CASSLPTGAYEQYF
TRBD1 17 TRBJ1-2 many TRBV6-5 TGTGCCAGCAGTTCGAGGGAGAGCCCGGGACAGGGCCTCGGCTACACCTTC CASSSRESPGQGLGYTF
NA 15 TRBJ2-7 many TRBV5-5 TGTGCCAGCAGCTTGGGGCGGGCAAAATTCTACGAGCAGTACTTC CASSLGRAKFYEQYF
TRBD1 16 TRBJ2-7 many TRBV12-3/TRBV12-4 TGTGCCAGCAGTCGTAGTTCCGGGACAGCCTCCTACGAGCAGTACTTC CASSRSSGTASYEQYF
TRBD1 13 TRBJ2-5 many TRBV7-2 TGTGCCAGCAGCCAAGGGGGCTTTGAGACCCAGTACTTC CASSQGGFETQYF
TRBD1 17 TRBJ1-1 many TRBV18 TGTGCCAGCTCACCCGCCCCGGGACAGCCTGGGGACACTGAAGCTTTCTTT CASSPAPGQPGDTEAFF
NA 14 TRBJ2-2 many TRBV28 TGTGCCAGCAGCCGACTGATGGACACCGGGGAGCTGTTTTTT CASSRLMDTGELFF
TRBD1 15 TRBJ2-5 many TRBV5-1 TGCGCCAGCAGCTTCCGGGACAGGGGGCATGAGACCCAGTACTTC CASSFRDRGHETQYF
TRBD1 16 TRBJ2-1 NA TRBV4-3 TGCGCCAGCAGCCAAGATCCGGACAGGGTTGTTAATGAGCAGTTCTTC CASSQDPDRVVNEQFF
NA 14 TRBJ1-4 many TRBV4-3 TGCGCCAGCAGCCTACAGCCAACTAATGAAAAACTGTTTTTT CASSLQPTNEKLFF
TRBD1 16 TRBJ1-5 NA TRBV6-6 TGTGCCAGCAGTAAGAGGACAGGGGGCGCTGATCAGCCCCAGCATTTT CASSKRTGGADQPQHF
NA 13 TRBJ1-1 many TRBV7-6 TGTGCCAGCAGCTTAGGTGAGGGTGTGAGGGCTTTCTTT CASSLGEGVRAFF
NA 13 TRBJ1-2 many TRBV2 TGTGCCAGCAGTGAATCGGCCAGCTATGGCTACACCTTC CASSESASYGYTF
NA 12 TRBJ2-3 many TRBV7-9 TGTGCCAGCAGCTTAGGCCTTAATACGCAGTATTTT CASSLGLNTQYF
NA 15 TRBJ1-5 many TRBV20-1 TGCAGTGCTCCCTTTAGAGGGACAAAGAATCAGCCCCAGCATTTT CSAPFRGTKNQPQHF
TRBD2 16 TRBJ2-1 NA TRBV6-5 TGTGCCAGCAGGTCGCAACTAGCGGGGGGGTACAATGAGCAGCTCTTC CASRSQLAGGYNEQLF
NA 15 TRBJ1-6 many TRBV27 TGTGCCAGCAGTTTATCAGCCAGCTATAATTCACCCCTCCACTTT CASSLSASYNSPLHF
NA 13 TRBJ1-5 many TRBV7-2 TGTGCCAGCAGCCCCGGGATAGGACAGCCCCAGCATTTT CASSPGIGQPQHF
TRBD1 17 TRBJ2-4 many TRBV12-3/TRBV12-4 TGTGCCAGCAGCAGCCGGGACAGCAAACTAGCCAAAAACATTCAGTACTTC CASSSRDSKLAKNIQYF
NA 13 TRBJ2-7 many TRBV7-2 TGTGCCAGCACGCGACCGGGACGCTACGAGCAGTACTTC CASTRPGRYEQYF
TRBD1 14 TRBJ1-1 many TRBV4-1 TGCGCCAGCAGCCACGCTGACAGGGACACTGAAGCTTTCTTT CASSHADRDTEAFF
NA 17 TRBJ1-3 many TRBV7-2 TGTGCCAGCAGCTCCTTCCCCCGGGGCGGGAAGGGGAACACCATATATTTT CASSSFPRGGKGNTIYF
TRBD2 16 TRBJ2-1 many TRBV30 TGTGCCTGGAGTGTAGAGGGGCTAGCGGACTACAATGAGCAGTTCTTC CAWSVEGLADYNEQFF
TRBD1 15 TRBJ2-7 NA TRBV2 TGTGCCAGCAGAAATCTTCGGGACAGGTCCTACGAGCAGTACTTC CASRNLRDRSYEQYF